Listed here are 24 T cell receptor beta chains from one sample, sequenced in a study of blood T cell repertoires in COVID-19. TCRdb's copy holds only in-frame clones and misses some; the assay was immunoSEQ multiplex PCR. The sample yields around 200,000 clones, more than 75% seen once. The specimen sequenced was peripheral blood. All receptors come from a man in his forties with active or convalescent COVID-19.

This clone was seen just once. The chain recombines TRBV29-1 with TRBJ1-1, with a possible D match to TRBD1 (5 bases). Between the trimmed V and J ends, which lost 6 bases and 11 bases, there was a span of 13 bases. CDR1 is SQVTM and CDR2 is ANQGSEA in the germline V gene. This CDR3 has 10 residues. CDR3 nucleotide sequence: TGCAGCGTCGGGGAGGGGTTGGCTTTCTTT. Protein: CSVGEGLAFF.

The chain recombines TRBV18 with TRBJ1-6; D is ambiguous. CDR1 is KGHSH, CDR2 LQKENI, per germline. The CDR3 runs to 15 residues. V dropped 6 bases and J dropped 7 bases, with 16 bases sitting between them. The CDR3 reads CASSPRSELNSPLHF. For the CDR3, the DNA is TGTGCCAGCTCCCCCAGGTCCGAGCTCAATTCACCCCTCCACTTT.

This rearrangement joins TRBV28 to TRBJ1-3; D possibly corresponds to TRBD1 (6 bases). The V gene's germline CDR1 is MDHEN and CDR2 SYDVKM. The length of the CDR3 is 16 residues. Trimming removed 5 bases at V and 7 bases at J, with 21 bases between. The CDR3 reads CASSILQGRRLNTIYF. The CDR3 bases are TGTGCCAGCAGTATCTTACAGGGAAGGCGGCTGAACACCATATATTTT.

The chain is built from TRBV3-1 (or the pseudogene TRBV3-2) and TRBJ1-1; a weak D match, TRBD1 (6 bases). The germline V gene encodes CDR1 LGHDT and CDR2 YNNKEL (reference sequence). The CDR3 sequence is 13 residues long. V lost 6 bases to trimming and J lost 11 bases, with 19 bases between them. CDR3 nucleotides: TGTGCCAGCAGTCAAAGGGGGGGGATCGGGGCTTTCTTT. Amino acid sequence: CASSQRGGIGAFF.

The V and J genes are TRBV10-3 and TRBJ1-5; D unclear. The CDR3 has 15 amino acids. Deletions cut 2 bases from V and 4 bases from J, with 12 bases between. The germline V gene has CDR1 ENHRY and CDR2 SYGVKD. In DNA, the CDR3 is TGTGCCATCAGTGAGACGGCGGGCGCTAATCAGCCCCAGCATTTT. It yields the protein CAISETAGANQPQHF.

This chain uses TRBV18 with TRBJ1-6; TRBD1 aligns across 9 bases. CDR1 and CDR2 from the germline V gene are KGHSH and LQKENI. This CDR3 spans 16 amino acids. J was trimmed by 8 bases and V by 3 bases; bases with no gene match: 8. In DNA, the CDR3 is TGTGCCAGCTCACCGGGGACAGGGCCGACCCATTCACCCCTCCACTTT. Amino acid sequence: CASSPGTGPTHSPLHF.

The V gene is TRBV2, the J gene TRBJ1-6; D is unresolved. Germline V CDR1 and CDR2: SNHLY, FYNNEI. Trimming took off 8 bases at V and 1 base at J, with 6 bases between the two ends. This CDR3 spans 13 amino acids. CDR3 sequence reads: CASGLSYNSPLHF. The CDR3 DNA follows: TGTGCCAGCGGTCTATCCTATAATTCACCCCTCCACTTT. The full variable domain, its missing parts supplied by reference TRBV2 and TRBJ1-6, is EPEVTQTPSHQVTQMGQEVILRCVPISNHLYFYWYRQILGQKVEFLVSFYNNEISEKSEIFDDQFSVERPDGSNFTLKIRSTKLEDSAMYFCASGLSYNSPLHFGNGTRLTVT.

This clone was recorded a few times. The rearrangement links TRBV18 to TRBJ1-2; TRBD1 matches 7 bases. Trimming took 3 bases from V and 4 from J; bases not matched to a gene: 8. Germline V gene lookup returns CDR1 KGHSH and CDR2 LQKENI. The CDR3 runs 15 residues. Here the CDR3 reads CASSPTGHGGYGYTF. The CDR3 DNA reads TGTGCCAGCTCACCGACAGGGCACGGTGGCTATGGCTACACCTTC.

The genes are TRBV5-1 and TRBJ1-2; a possible D gene is TRBD1 (6 bases). Trimming cost V 4 bases and J 2 bases, with 12 bases left between them. The CDR3 length is 14 residues. Germline V CDR1 and CDR2: SGHRS, YFSETQ. CDR3 loop: CASSPPTGNYGYTF. In nucleotides, the CDR3 is TGCGCCAGCAGCCCACCTACAGGGAACTATGGCTACACCTTC.

V and J are TRBV2 and TRBJ1-1; the D is unclear. V dropped 8 bases and J dropped 4 bases, with 17 bases sitting between them. Per the germline V gene, CDR1 is SNHLY and CDR2 is FYNNEI. This CDR3 is built from 14 residues. The CDR3 bases are TGTGCCAGCGATAGTGCAGGTTTTGGCACTGAAGCTTTCTTT. Residues: CASDSAGFGTEAFF.

V and J are TRBV6-5 and TRBJ2-7, with 9 bases matching TRBD1. The junction had 7 bases not matched to a gene; V was cut back by 5 bases and J by 2 bases. Germline values: CDR1 MNHEY, CDR2 SVGAGI. The CDR3 has 15 amino acids. The CDR3 here is CASSHLGQGTYEQYF. The CDR3 DNA reads as TGTGCCAGCAGTCACCTCGGACAGGGGACCTACGAGCAGTACTTC.

This clone was seen more than once but under ten times. J is TRBJ1-1 and V is TRBV30; D unclear. The V gene's germline CDR1 is GTSNPN and CDR2 SVGIG (reference sequence). This CDR3 has 10 residues. Trimming took 1 base from V and 10 from J, leaving 7 bases between them. The chain's CDR3 is CAWSGEGAFF. The CDR3 DNA is TGTGCCTGGAGTGGGGAGGGAGCTTTCTTT.

This sequence joins TRBV3-1 (or the pseudogene TRBV3-2) and TRBJ1-3; D possibly corresponds to TRBD1 (6 bases). The CDR3 sequence is 15 residues long. The V and J ends lost 1 base and 4 bases respectively, with 11 bases between them. Germline CDR1 is LGHDT and CDR2 is YNNKEL (reference sequence). The CDR3 DNA reads as TGTGCCAGCAGCCAAGGCGGGGGCGTAGGAAACACCATATATTTT. It encodes CASSQGGGVGNTIYF.

This sequence joins TRBV20-1 and TRBJ1-5; D is unresolved. The CDR3 spans 14 residues. V was pared by 3 bases and J by 0 bases, with 9 bases between. Germline assignment: CDR1 DFQATT and CDR2 SNEGSKA (reference sequence). The CDR3 DNA reads as TGCAGTGCTAGTTTCCCCCATAGCAATCAGCCCCAGCATTTT. This translates into CSASFPHSNQPQHF.

The chain joins TRBV25-1 to TRBJ2-3; 9 bases map to TRBD2. The CDR3 has 17 amino acids. The V gene's germline CDR1 is MGHDK and CDR2 SYGVNS. Losses at the gene ends were 1 base for V and 6 bases for J; bases not matched to a gene: 11. The CDR3 DNA reads as TGTGCCAGCAGTGAATGGGATAGCGGGGGAAGTTTGGATACGCAGTATTTT. It translates to CASSEWDSGGSLDTQYF.

J is TRBJ2-3 and V is TRBV7-9, with TRBD1 identical over 9 bases. The germline V gene encodes CDR1 SEHNR and CDR2 FQNEAQ (reference sequence). The ends lost 4 bases at V and 4 bases at J; junction bases unmatched: 9. The CDR3 extends over 16 amino acids. The CDR3 here is CASSSGTGMLSDTQYF. CDR3 coding DNA: TGTGCCAGCAGCTCCGGGACAGGGATGTTGTCAGATACGCAGTATTTT.

The gene calls are TRBV7-6 and TRBJ1-3, with 9 bases fitting TRBD1. The germline V gene has CDR1 SGHVS and CDR2 FNYEAQ. This CDR3 has 19 amino acids. J gave up 1 base and V 0 bases, and 10 bases lay outside the gene matches. CDR3 sequence (DNA): TGTGCCAGCAGCTTAGCCTCCTATCCCGGGACAGGGTCTGGAAACACCATATATTTT. Translated, it gives CASSLASYPGTGSGNTIYF.

This sequence joins TRBV7-9 and TRBJ2-1; TRBD1 matches 7 bases. Per germline, CDR1 SEHNR and CDR2 FQNEAQ (reference sequence). The CDR3 totals 15 residues. V dropped 4 bases and J dropped 0; count of bases not matched to a gene: 3. CDR3 sequence reads: CASSSQGSSYNEQFF. The CDR3, as DNA: TGTGCCAGCAGCTCACAGGGGAGCTCCTACAATGAGCAGTTCTTC.

The chain links TRBV27 to TRBJ2-7; TRBD1 matches at 8 bases. The CDR3 is made up of 12 amino acids. The J segment lost 7 bases and the V segment lost 3 bases, leaving 2 bases of the junction unmatched. Germline-derived CDR1 and CDR2 are MNHEY and SMNVEV (reference sequence). The CDR3 region has the DNA TGTGCCAGCAGTTTCACAGGGGGAGAGCAGTACTTC. Its translation is CASSFTGGEQYF.

This chain uses TRBV7-8 with TRBJ2-2, with 8 bases that match TRBD1. In germline, CDR1 is SGHVS, CDR2 FQNEAQ. With 6 bases clipped from V and 4 bases from J, the junction kept 4 bases outside the gene matches. The CDR3 length is 14 residues. The CDR3 region is CASRGQDFTGELFF. The CDR3 region has the DNA TGTGCCAGCAGGGGACAGGATTTCACCGGGGAGCTGTTTTTT.

The chain combines TRBV4-1 with TRBJ1-5; 8 nucleotides align to TRBD1. Germline lookup yields CDR1 MGHRA and CDR2 YSYEKL. CDR3 length equals 16 residues. V shed 4 bases, J shed 4 bases, and the junction held 9 bases outside the gene matches. CDR3 sequence: CASSRTRTGSNQPQHF. The CDR3 bases are TGCGCCAGCAGCCGAACTAGGACAGGGAGTAATCAGCCCCAGCATTTT.

CDR3 in DNA: TGTGCCAGCAGCTTCGGGACAGTGGGAATCGGCTACACCTTC. Translating gives CASSFGTVGIGYTF. This rearrangement joins TRBV7-2 to TRBJ1-2, with TRBD1 matching over 7 bases. Germline assignment: CDR1 SGHTA and CDR2 FQGNSA. The CDR3 extends over 14 amino acids. The V and J ends lost 3 bases and 8 bases, in that order; junction bases with no gene match: 9.

The chain carries TRBV20-1 and TRBJ1-5; D is possibly TRBD1 (5 bases). With 3 bases removed from V and 5 bases from J, the gap between germline ends came to 17 bases. In germline, CDR1 is DFQATT, CDR2 SNEGSKA (reference sequence). The CDR3 covers 15 residues. Here the CDR3 DNA reads TGCAGTGCTAGTCCCTGGGGCGAATCCTATCAGCCCCAGCATTTT. Its protein product is CSASPWGESYQPQHF.

This clone was recorded once. The chain links TRBV13 to TRBJ1-6, with a possible D match to TRBD1 (5 bases). This CDR3 spans 17 amino acids. The V end was cut by 0 bases, the J end by 4 bases, with 13 bases between. Germline values: CDR1 PRHDT, CDR2 FYEKMQ (reference sequence). The CDR3 protein is CASSLGQYGGYNSPLHF. CDR3 sequence (DNA): TGTGCCAGCAGCTTAGGCCAATACGGGGGGTATAATTCACCCCTCCACTTT. The variable domain in full, with the rest retrieved from reference TRBV13 and TRBJ1-6, is AAGVIQSPRHLIKEKRETATLKCYPIPRHDTVYWYQQGPGQDPQFLISFYEKMQSDKGSIPDRFSAQQFSDYHSELNMSSLELGDSALYFCASSLGQYGGYNSPLHFGNGTRLTVT.